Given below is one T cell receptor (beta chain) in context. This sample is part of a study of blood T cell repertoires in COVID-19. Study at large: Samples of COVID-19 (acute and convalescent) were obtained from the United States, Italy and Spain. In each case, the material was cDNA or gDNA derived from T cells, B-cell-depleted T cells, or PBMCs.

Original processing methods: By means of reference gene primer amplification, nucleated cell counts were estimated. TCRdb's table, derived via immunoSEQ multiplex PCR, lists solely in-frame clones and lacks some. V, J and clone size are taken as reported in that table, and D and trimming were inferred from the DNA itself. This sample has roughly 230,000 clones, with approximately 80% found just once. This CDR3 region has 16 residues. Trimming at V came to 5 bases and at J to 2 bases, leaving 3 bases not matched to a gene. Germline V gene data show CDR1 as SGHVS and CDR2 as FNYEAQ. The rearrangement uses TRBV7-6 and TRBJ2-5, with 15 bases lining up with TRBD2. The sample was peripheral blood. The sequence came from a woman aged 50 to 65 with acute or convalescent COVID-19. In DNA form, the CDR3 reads TGTGCCAGCAGCACCGGACTAGCGGGGGGGCAAGAGACCCAGTACTTC. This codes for CASSTGLAGGQETQYF. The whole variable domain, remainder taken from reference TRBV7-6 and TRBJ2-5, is GAGVSQSPRYKVTKRGQDVALRCDPISGHVSLYWYRQALGQGPEFLTYFNYEAQQDKSGLPNDRFSAERPEGSISTLTIQRTEQRDSAMYRCASSTGLAGGQETQYFGPGTRLLVL.